Listed here is a single TCR beta chain. The germline V gene encodes CDR1 MNHEY and CDR2 SVGAGI. The CDR3 runs 14 residues. CD4+ cell separation produced CD45RA+ naive and CD45RA-negative memory subsets. Several immunoSEQ plates received, in even portions, the genomic DNA of each subset. Some 30,000 T cell genomes, or approximately 200 ng DNA, went into the sorted-subset replicate PCRs. Measured with immunoSEQ multiplex PCR; TCRdb has only the in-frame clones, and not every one. In the table there are 2 million to 3 million clones, more than 85% of which are singletons. This sample was taken from a study of shared clonotypes between healthy human individuals.

Material for sequencing was naive CD4+ T cells from PBMCs. Stated subset: CD45RA+ positively selected. The rearrangement uses TRBV6-5 and TRBJ2-5, with D possibly TRBD1 on 5 matching bases. The end of the DNA is better explained by TRBJ2-7, so the J call may be wrong. The receptor was isolated from a man between 18 and 29 years old in good health. Some clones in this sample may be carry-over from other donors' samples. CDR3 in DNA: TGTGCCAGCAGTTACGTTCAGGGATCTTTCGAGCAGTACTTC. Amino acids: CASSYVQGSFEQYF.